This entry lists 27 T cell receptor beta chains sequenced from one sample in a study of memory CD4+ T cells and cytomegalovirus serostatus. Some clones are missing from TCRdb's copy, which holds only in-frame ones; the method was immunoSEQ multiplex PCR. The data show about 56,000 clones, about 68% seen once. The sort gate was single viable CD3+CD4+CD8-CD45RO+ cells for memory CD4+ T cells. Sequences were obtained from memory CD4+ T cells from blood. The source is an adult in good health and CMV-seropositive.

V and J are TRBV7-9 and TRBJ2-7; TRBD1 is a possible D gene (7 bases). The germline CDR1 and CDR2 sequences are SEHNR and FQNEAQ (reference sequence). V lost 5 bases and J 0 bases, leaving 11 bases between the germline ends. The CDR3 has 14 residues. The DNA of the CDR3 is TGTGCCAGCAGCCGGAGGGACAGCTCCTACGAGCAGTACGTC. This sequence encodes CASSRRDSSYEQYV.

V and J are TRBV29-1 and TRBJ1-1, with D unresolved. Germline assignment: CDR1 SQVTM and CDR2 ANQGSEA. The V end lost 7 bases, the J end lost 3 bases, and 15 bases lay between the germline ends. The CDR3 is 13 residues long. The CDR3 loop reads CSATIGRDTEAFF. Here the CDR3 DNA reads TGCAGCGCCACAATAGGGCGGGACACTGAAGCTTTCTTT.

V is TRBV7-9 and J is TRBJ1-2; D gene unclear. Germline V CDR1 and CDR2: SEHNR, FQNEAQ (reference sequence). The CDR3 is 11 amino acids. The V end lost 1 base, the J end lost 7 bases, and 4 bases lay between the germline ends. The CDR3 sequence: CASSLEGGYTF. CDR3 nucleotides: TGTGCCAGCAGCTTAGAGGGTGGCTACACCTTC.

The chain couples TRBV7-6 to TRBJ1-1; 9 bases are a match to TRBD1. The V gene's germline CDR1 is SGHVS and CDR2 FNYEAQ. The V gene end was trimmed by 5 bases and the J gene end by 5 bases; junction bases not matched to a gene: 12. CDR3 length: 16 amino acids. The CDR3 protein is CASSELQGAVWTEAFF. The CDR3 bases are TGTGCCAGCAGCGAATTACAGGGGGCGGTGTGGACTGAAGCTTTCTTT.

The chain links TRBV28 to TRBJ2-5, with 8 bases identical to TRBD2. This CDR3 comprises 15 residues. The V gene's germline CDR1 is MDHEN and CDR2 SYDVKM. The V gene end was trimmed by 6 bases and the J gene end by 3 bases; junction bases not matched to a gene: 9. The chain's CDR3 is CASRHSRGGEETQYF. The CDR3 bases are TGTGCCAGCAGGCACTCCCGGGGGGGTGAAGAGACCCAGTACTTC.

V and J are TRBV30 and TRBJ2-2, with D maybe TRBD1 (5 bases). This CDR3 contains 13 residues. Germline lookup yields CDR1 GTSNPN and CDR2 SVGIG (reference sequence). Trimming shortened V by 3 bases and J by 6 bases, and 11 bases separated the two germline ends. The CDR3 loop reads CAWRQEIPGELFF. The CDR3 nucleotides are TGTGCCTGGAGACAGGAAATCCCCGGGGAGCTGTTTTTT.

CDR3 nucleotides: TGTGCCAGCAGCGTGGACGGGACTTGGGAGCAGTTCTTC. This sequence encodes CASSVDGTWEQFF. This rearrangement joins TRBV9 to TRBJ2-1, with a tentative D call TRBD2 (6 bases). Germline CDR1 SGDLS, CDR2 YYNGEE. CDR3 length: 13 amino acids. The germline V and J ends were trimmed by 2 bases and 10 bases, with 13 bases remaining between them.

The chain links TRBV18 to TRBJ1-1; D gene unclear. The CDR3 runs to 16 residues. V was cut by 3 bases and J by 1 base, with 15 bases left in between. From germline, CDR1 is KGHSH and CDR2 LQKENI. The CDR3 DNA reads TGTGCCAGCTCACCGGCGGGGTGGCAAAAGAACACTGAAGCTTTCTTT. It specifies CASSPAGWQKNTEAFF.

The chain carries TRBV4-1 and TRBJ1-4; the D is unclear. The length of the CDR3 is 14 residues. Germline CDR1 is MGHRA and CDR2 is YSYEKL. Trimming took 8 bases from V and 3 from J, leaving 13 bases between them. DNA for the CDR3: TGCGCCAGCCGTCCAGAGGTGGCTAATGAAAAACTGTTTTTT. Encoded protein: CASRPEVANEKLFF.

This chain uses TRBV7-9 with TRBJ1-2; perhaps TRBD1 as D (5 bases). Germline V gene data show CDR1 as SEHNR and CDR2 as FQNEAQ (reference sequence). The CDR3 runs to 14 residues. V was shortened by 5 bases and J by 0 bases, with 10 bases between the two germline ends. The CDR3 DNA reads as TGTGCCAGCAGCCAGGACACCGCTAACTATGGCTACACCTTC. As protein: CASSQDTANYGYTF.

The V and J genes are TRBV5-5 and TRBJ1-2, with 10 bases that match TRBD1. Looked up from germline, CDR1 is SGHKS and CDR2 is YYEKEE (reference sequence). After removal of 0 bases from V and 4 bases from J, the junction contained 6 bases not matched to a gene. The CDR3 runs to 16 residues. The CDR3 here is CASSLGTGGRGYGYTF. The DNA of the CDR3 is TGTGCCAGCAGCTTGGGGACAGGGGGAAGAGGCTATGGCTACACCTTC.

V is TRBV18 and J is TRBJ2-7, with 10 bases fitting TRBD1. In germline, CDR1 is KGHSH, CDR2 LQKENI. The junction had 2 bases not matched to a gene; V was cut back by 3 bases and J by 3 bases. The CDR3 runs 14 residues. In DNA form, the CDR3 reads TGTGCCAGCTCACCGGGACAGGGGCTCTACGAGCAGTACGTC. Residues: CASSPGQGLYEQYV.

This clone was picked up one time. This chain joins TRBV5-4 and TRBJ2-2, with D hard to call. Germline V gives CDR1 SGHNT, CDR2 YYREEE (reference sequence). CDR3 length: 15 amino acids. V lost 1 base and J 0 bases, leaving 7 bases between the germline ends. CDR3 DNA: TGTGCCAGCAGCTTGACGGGCCCGAACACCGGGGAGCTGTTTTTT. Protein sequence: CASSLTGPNTGELFF.

This clone occurred once. The genes are TRBV5-6 and TRBJ2-7; TRBD1 agrees at 9 bases. The trim removed 4 bases at V and 6 bases at J, leaving 8 bases unmatched. Germline lookup yields CDR1 SGHDT and CDR2 YYEEEE. The CDR3 consists of 14 residues. The CDR3 coding sequence is TGTGCCAGCAGCCTAAACAGGGGGCCTACCGAGCAGTACTTC. This sequence encodes CASSLNRGPTEQYF.

The rearrangement joins TRBV27 to TRBJ1-2; a weak D match, TRBD1 (5 bases). The V and J ends lost 6 bases and 0 bases respectively, with 5 bases between them. Germline loops: CDR1 MNHEY, CDR2 SMNVEV (reference sequence). The CDR3 sequence is 12 residues long. The chain's CDR3 is CASRGANYGYTF. The CDR3, as DNA: TGTGCCAGCAGGGGGGCTAACTATGGCTACACCTTC.

The rearrangement joins TRBV6-5 to TRBJ1-2; D uncertain. This CDR3 spans 13 amino acids. The V gene lost 6 bases and the J gene lost 5 bases, with 13 bases spanning the gap. Germline V gene lookup returns CDR1 MNHEY and CDR2 SVGAGI. The CDR3 is CASRNGREYGYTF. CDR3 DNA sequence: TGTGCCAGCAGGAACGGACGGGAATATGGCTACACCTTC.

This clone was seen more than once but under ten times. The J gene is TRBJ1-2, the V gene TRBV14, with 7 bases fitting TRBD1. V trimming: 6 bases; J trimming: 5 bases; junction bases outside the gene matches: 9. The CDR3 covers 14 residues. Germline V lookup: CDR1 SGHDN, CDR2 FVKESK. The CDR3 reads CASSQGGISYGYTF. The CDR3 nucleotides read TGTGCCAGCAGTCAGGGGGGAATCTCATATGGCTACACCTTC. The full variable domain, in which reference TRBV14 and TRBJ1-2 provide the parts outside the CDR3, is EAGVTQFPSHSVIEKGQTVTLRCDPISGHDNLYWYRRVMGKEIKFLLHFVKESKQDESGMPNNRFLAERTGGTYSTLKVQPAELEDSGVYFCASSQGGISYGYTFGSGTRLTVV.

The rearrangement joins TRBV18 to TRBJ2-5; TRBD2 might be the D (5 bases). CDR3 length: 12 residues. Trimming stripped 2 bases from V and 4 bases from J, with 5 bases between. The germline V gene has CDR1 KGHSH and CDR2 LQKENI. The CDR3 loop is CASSPGGETQYF. CDR3 coding DNA: TGTGCCAGCTCACCAGGAGGAGAGACCCAGTACTTC.

The chain links TRBV11-1 to TRBJ1-1, with a possible D match to TRBD1 (5 bases). V was shortened by 5 bases and J by 3 bases, with 13 bases between the two germline ends. Germline CDR1 is SGHAT and CDR2 is FQDESV (reference sequence). This CDR3 comprises 14 residues. CDR3 DNA: TGTGCCAGCAGCCAAGGAGGGGAGGACACTGAAGCTTTCTTT. Its protein is CASSQGGEDTEAFF.

This clone was picked up a small number of times. CDR3 in amino acids: CATEPGQGFRYTF. The DNA for the CDR3 is TGTGCCACAGAGCCGGGACAGGGCTTTCGCTACACCTTC. V and J are TRBV2 and TRBJ1-2, with 9 bases fitting TRBD1. V was clipped by 10 bases and J by 9 bases; unmatched bases: 12. The CDR3 covers 13 residues. Germline values: CDR1 SNHLY, CDR2 FYNNEI.

This clone appeared a single time. The chain joins TRBV6-5 to TRBJ1-6, with 8 positions matching TRBD1. J gave up 5 bases and V 3 bases, and 3 bases lay outside the gene matches. Looked up from germline, CDR1 is MNHEY and CDR2 is SVGAGI. CDR3 length equals 15 residues. DNA of the CDR3: TGTGCCAGCAGTTATACAGGGGGAGATAATTCACCCCTCCACTTT. This translates into CASSYTGGDNSPLHF.

V usage is TRBV5-4 and J usage is TRBJ1-1, with 9 nucleotides matching TRBD1. V shed 8 bases, J shed 0 bases, and the junction held 14 bases outside the gene matches. This CDR3 contains 17 residues. Germline values: CDR1 SGHNT, CDR2 YYREEE (reference sequence). The CDR3 DNA reads TGTGCCAGTAGACAGGGGGTGTCAGAGTGGTTGAACACTGAAGCTTTCTTT. Its protein is CASRQGVSEWLNTEAFF. Full variable domain (rest looked up from reference TRBV5-4 and TRBJ1-1): ETGVTQSPTHLIKTRGQQVTLRCSSQSGHNTVSWYQQALGQGPQFIFQYYREEENGRGNFPPRFSGLQFPNYSSELNVNALELDDSALYLCASRQGVSEWLNTEAFFGQGTRLTVV.

The gene calls are TRBV28 and TRBJ1-2; D uncertain. Trimming stripped 6 bases from V and 4 bases from J, with 9 bases between. The length of the CDR3 is 12 residues. Germline assignment: CDR1 MDHEN and CDR2 SYDVKM. CDR3 DNA: TGTGCCAGCAGCCTGACTGGCTATGGCTACACCTTC. As protein: CASSLTGYGYTF.

The rearrangement uses TRBV27 and TRBJ1-2; the D is unclear. This CDR3 is built from 13 residues. V shed 2 bases and J shed 4 bases, with 8 bases lying between them. Germline V CDR1 and CDR2: MNHEY, SMNVEV (reference sequence). DNA of the CDR3: TGTGCCAGCAGTTTAAGGAGTTCCTATGGCTACACCTTC. Its translation: CASSLRSSYGYTF.

This chain joins TRBV19 and TRBJ1-2, with 12 bases aligning to TRBD1. The germline CDR1 and CDR2 sequences are LNHDA and SQIVND (reference sequence). This CDR3 region has 15 residues. Germline trimming cut 5 bases from V and 6 bases from J; bases unmatched to any gene: 7. For the CDR3, the DNA is TGTGCCAGTAGTTCCCCCGGGACAGGGGGCCATGGCTACACCTTC. Amino acid sequence: CASSSPGTGGHGYTF.

Notes on this clone: The sample carries other DNA sequences with the same CDR3. This sequence joins TRBV18 and TRBJ2-7, with 7 bases that match TRBD1. The V and J ends lost 3 bases and 2 bases, in that order; junction bases with no gene match: 4. Germline CDR1 reads KGHSH; CDR2 reads LQKENI. This CDR3 contains 14 residues. The CDR3 loop is CASSPRQGTYEQYV. The CDR3 DNA reads TGTGCCAGCTCACCCCGACAGGGTACCTACGAGCAGTACGTC.

The rearrangement links TRBV11-3 to TRBJ1-1; D may be TRBD1 (5 bases). Per germline, CDR1 SGHNT and CDR2 YENEEA. The CDR3 spans 14 residues. V was shortened by 1 base and J by 4 bases, with 10 bases between the two germline ends. The CDR3 nucleotides read TGTGCCAGCAGCTTAGCGACAGAGTTCACTGAAGCTTTCTTT. It encodes CASSLATEFTEAFF.